Below are 20 T cell receptor beta chains sequenced from a single sample in a study of CD8+ T cells in alopecia areata (dated by TCRdb to the late 2010s). The time point label on this specimen signifies: roughly 24 weeks on oral tofacitinib. Taken with the paper, the label for treatment or condition translates to: oral pan-JAK inhibitor, 5-10 mg twice daily. The library relied on the immunoSEQ multiplex PCR assay. RNA was extracted from all samples and reverse transcribed into cDNA as template for TCR sequencing. This is the immuneACCESS table as TCRdb keeps it, with only in-frame sequences that have V and J called. A part of the clones is gone; compared with another copy, unresolved V genes explain less than half, and the rest is unexplained. The sample table lists around 290,000 clones, roughly 60% of them with a count of one. The ten largest account for around 1.7% of the sample. The specimen comprised CD4+ T cells sorted from blood, sampled at week 24, from a patient treated with tofacitinib. The receptors here all came from a human donor with alopecia areata.

This clone was found a few times. This chain joins TRBV28 and TRBJ1-4; TRBD1 matches at 7 bases. The V gene end was trimmed by 7 bases and the J gene end by 5 bases; junction bases not matched to a gene: 10. Germline V gene lookup returns CDR1 MDHEN and CDR2 SYDVKM. The CDR3 has 15 amino acids. Written as DNA, the CDR3 is TGTGCCAGCACCTCACTCGGGACAGTCAATGAAAAACTGTTTTTT. Translated: CASTSLGTVNEKLFF.

V is TRBV4-1 and J is TRBJ2-5; D is uncertain. This CDR3 spans 17 amino acids. The germline V gene has CDR1 MGHRA and CDR2 YSYEKL. V was trimmed by 4 bases and J by 5 bases, leaving 23 bases between them. The CDR3 reads CASSLLPLLRLGETQYF. The DNA of the CDR3 is TGCGCCAGCAGCCTCCTCCCCCTACTACGCCTTGGGGAGACCCAGTACTTC.

The chain couples TRBV2 to TRBJ2-2; 10 nucleotides agree with TRBD1. The V segment lost 8 bases and the J segment 3 bases; nucleotides outside the gene matches: 6. In germline, CDR1 is SNHLY, CDR2 FYNNEI. There are 15 residues in the CDR3. DNA for the CDR3: TGTGCCAGCTTTCACGGGACAGGGGACACCGGGGAGCTGTTTTTT. Its protein is CASFHGTGDTGELFF.

This chain links TRBV28 with TRBJ2-1; the match to TRBD2 covers 11 bases. There are 15 residues in the CDR3. The trim removed 5 bases at V and 7 bases at J, leaving 7 bases unmatched. Germline lookup yields CDR1 MDHEN and CDR2 SYDVKM. In nucleotides, the CDR3 is TGTGCCAGCAGTCCCTCCGGGACTAGCGGAAATGAGCAGTTCTTC. This gives the protein CASSPSGTSGNEQFF.

The CDR3 reads CASSRPYSPLHF. The CDR3 DNA reads as TGTGCCAGCAGCAGACCTTATTCACCCCTCCACTTT. J is TRBJ1-6 and V is TRBV7-2; D gene uncertain. Germline assignment: CDR1 SGHTA and CDR2 FQGNSA. The CDR3 runs 12 residues. Deletions cut 5 bases from V and 8 bases from J, with 7 bases between. The complete variable domain, with remaining parts taken from reference TRBV7-2 and TRBJ1-6, reads GAGVSQSPSNKVTEKGKDVELRCDPISGHTALYWYRQSLGQGLEFLIYFQGNSAPDKSGLPSDRFSAERTGGSVSTLTIQRTQQEDSAVYLCASSRPYSPLHFGNGTRLTVT.

This clone occurred a few times. A junction end diverges from the germline sequence, so it may reflect a read error. This sequence joins TRBV7-7 and TRBJ2-7, with 8 bases matching TRBD1. The CDR3 runs to 13 residues. The germline V gene encodes CDR1 SSHAT and CDR2 FNYEAQ (reference sequence). This CDR3 is CASSIGQGNEQYF. The CDR3, as DNA: TGTGCTAGCAGCATTGGACAGGGCAACGAGCAGTACTTC.

Only one count was recorded for this clone. The V gene is TRBV30, the J gene TRBJ1-2; D is uncertain. V lost 4 bases and J 2 bases, leaving 11 bases between the germline ends. This CDR3 is 13 amino acids long. From germline, CDR1 is GTSNPN and CDR2 SVGIG (reference sequence). The CDR3 nucleotides read TGTGCCTGGAACCCGGGGATAAACTATGGCTACACCTTC. Its protein product is CAWNPGINYGYTF.

This clone has more than one count but fewer than ten. The V call is TRBV29-1, the J call TRBJ1-2; D gene uncertain. The CDR3 extends over 13 amino acids. Germline assignment: CDR1 SQVTM and CDR2 ANQGSEA. V was pared by 4 bases and J by 5 bases, with 14 bases between. The CDR3, as DNA: TGCAGCGTTGTCCCCCCGGGCAGATATGGCTACACCTTC. It is translated as CSVVPPGRYGYTF.

The rearrangement links TRBV19 to TRBJ2-7; D may match TRBD1 or TRBD2 (5 bases each). The germline gives CDR1 LNHDA, CDR2 SQIVND (reference sequence). Trimming took 3 bases from V and 9 from J, leaving 24 bases between them. The CDR3 has 16 residues. CDR3 DNA sequence: TGTGCCAGTAGTATTGGTGGTAGAGTTTCCGGGGCCGGGCAGTACTTC. Translating it yields CASSIGGRVSGAGQYF. The complete variable domain, with remaining parts taken from reference TRBV19 and TRBJ2-7, reads DGGITQSPKYLFRKEGQNVTLSCEQNLNHDAMYWYRQDPGQGLRLIYYSQIVNDFQKGDIAEGYSVSREKKESFPLTVTSAQKNPTAFYLCASSIGGRVSGAGQYFGPGTRLTVT.

This clone was found a few times. The rearrangement uses TRBV6-5 and TRBJ2-6, with D possibly matching TRBD1 (6 bases). V gave up 6 bases and J gave up 0 bases, with 6 bases separating them. The CDR3 length is 14 residues. Looked up from germline, CDR1 is MNHEY and CDR2 is SVGAGI. This CDR3 reads CASRDSSGANVLTF. The CDR3 bases are TGTGCCAGCAGGGACAGCTCTGGGGCCAACGTCCTGACTTTC.

The chain combines TRBV9 with TRBJ1-1, with TRBD1 identical over 7 bases. Germline V gene data show CDR1 as SGDLS and CDR2 as YYNGEE. This CDR3 is built from 14 residues. The V gene end was trimmed by 2 bases and the J gene end by 8 bases; junction bases not matched to a gene: 9. The DNA for the CDR3 is TGTGCCAGCAGCGTGGAGGTCAGGACAGGAGAAGCTTTCTTT. This sequence encodes CASSVEVRTGEAFF.

The sample holds a few counts of this clone. The J gene is TRBJ2-3, the V gene TRBV29-1; D unclear. The CDR3 consists of 12 residues. The V gene's germline CDR1 is SQVTM and CDR2 ANQGSEA. Trimming took off 8 bases at V and 6 bases at J, with 15 bases between the two ends. CDR3 protein: CSTGVPRDTQYF. The CDR3 DNA reads TGCAGCACTGGGGTCCCCAGGGATACGCAGTATTTT.

This clone was counted between two and nine times. The chain carries TRBV7-9 and TRBJ2-3; no clear D gene. This CDR3 region has 12 residues. CDR1 and CDR2 from the germline V gene are SEHNR and FQNEAQ (reference sequence). V was cut by 2 bases and J by 7 bases, with 7 bases left in between. The CDR3 is CASSLRGHTQYF. The DNA for the CDR3 is TGTGCCAGCAGCTTACGCGGCCATACGCAGTATTTT.

The chain employs TRBV7-9 and TRBJ2-5; TRBD2 matches 9 bases. The CDR3 runs to 14 residues. Losses at the gene ends were 3 bases for V and 5 bases for J; bases not matched to a gene: 4. Germline values: CDR1 SEHNR, CDR2 FQNEAQ (reference sequence). The CDR3 loop reads CASSFGGGAETQYF. CDR3 bases: TGTGCCAGCAGCTTCGGCGGGGGGGCTGAGACCCAGTACTTC.

This chain links TRBV27 with TRBJ1-1; possibly TRBD1 for D (5 bases). Per germline, CDR1 MNHEY and CDR2 SMNVEV (reference sequence). There are 18 residues in the CDR3. V shed 2 bases and J shed 5 bases, with 24 bases lying between them. CDR3 nucleotide sequence: TGTGCCAGCAGTTTAATCTCGGGTTGGGGGTCCAGAAGGACTGAAGCTTTCTTT. Protein: CASSLISGWGSRRTEAFF.

This clone has only a few counts. The genes are TRBV5-1 and TRBJ2-7; 8 nucleotides match TRBD1. The J segment lost 1 base and the V segment lost 4 bases, leaving 19 bases of the junction unmatched. The CDR3 length is 19 residues. Per the germline V gene, CDR1 is SGHRS and CDR2 is YFSETQ. In DNA form, the CDR3 reads TGCGCCAGCAGCAACGGACATGACCCTCGGGACAGGAGATCCTACGAGCAGTACTTC. Its translation: CASSNGHDPRDRRSYEQYF.

This clone was counted between two and nine times. V and J are TRBV7-9 and TRBJ2-7; D is unclear. Germline CDR1 reads SEHNR; CDR2 reads FQNEAQ (reference sequence). The CDR3 is 12 amino acids. Deletions cut 4 bases from V and 5 bases from J, with 9 bases between. The CDR3 nucleotides are TGTGCCAGCAGCTCCACCCGGGACGAGCAGTACTTC. This gives the protein CASSSTRDEQYF.

CDR3 sequence reads: CAWAPGYTIYF. The CDR3 bases are TGTGCCTGGGCCCCAGGGTACACCATATATTTT. V gene TRBV30 combines with J gene TRBJ1-3; possible D gene TRBD1, 5 bases. Germline V gives CDR1 GTSNPN, CDR2 SVGIG (reference sequence). This CDR3 comprises 11 residues. The V and J ends lost 5 bases and 8 bases respectively, with 10 bases between them.

V gene TRBV7-2 combines with J gene TRBJ2-3; no clear D. Germline V gives CDR1 SGHTA, CDR2 FQGNSA. Trimming removed 5 bases at V and 6 bases at J, with 9 bases between. CDR3 length: 12 residues. The DNA for the CDR3 is TGTGCCAGCAGCCAAGTAGTCGATACGCAGTATTTT. Its protein product is CASSQVVDTQYF.

This clone was counted a few times. The CDR3 loop reads CASSTSALETQYF. For the CDR3, the DNA is TGTGCCAGCAGCACCTCAGCATTAGAGACCCAGTACTTC. The rearrangement uses TRBV25-1 and TRBJ2-5; no firm D call. Germline V gene lookup returns CDR1 MGHDK and CDR2 SYGVNS. V was cut by 6 bases and J by 4 bases, with 12 bases left in between. CDR3 length equals 13 residues.